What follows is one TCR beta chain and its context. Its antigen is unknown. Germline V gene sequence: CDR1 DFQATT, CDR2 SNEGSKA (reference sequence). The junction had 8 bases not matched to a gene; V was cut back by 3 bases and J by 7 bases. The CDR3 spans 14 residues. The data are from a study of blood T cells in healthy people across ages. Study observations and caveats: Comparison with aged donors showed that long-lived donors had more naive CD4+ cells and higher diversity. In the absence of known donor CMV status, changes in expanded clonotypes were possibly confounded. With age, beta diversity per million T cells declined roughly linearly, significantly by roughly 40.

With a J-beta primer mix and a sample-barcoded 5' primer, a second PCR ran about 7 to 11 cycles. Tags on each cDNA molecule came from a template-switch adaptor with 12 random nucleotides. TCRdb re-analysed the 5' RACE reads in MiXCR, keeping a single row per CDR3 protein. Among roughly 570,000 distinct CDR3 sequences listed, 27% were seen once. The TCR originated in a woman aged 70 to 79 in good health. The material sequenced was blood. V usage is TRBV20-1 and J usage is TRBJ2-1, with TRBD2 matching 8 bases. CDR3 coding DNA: TGCAGTGCTAGCCGTAGCGGGGAATTAAATGAGCAGTTCTTC. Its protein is CSASRSGELNEQFF.